This is a list of T cell receptor beta chains from one sample in a study of blood T cell repertoires in COVID-19. The protocol was immunoSEQ multiplex PCR, while the TCRdb copy is restricted to in-frame clones and leaves out a portion. This sample carries 140,000 or so clones, approximately 84% of them seen once, and the ten largest clones take approximately 1.6%. Sequencing was done on a sample of PBMCs or T cells enriched from blood (not recorded which). Source of these receptors: a young woman who had been exposed to COVID-19. Each CDR3 is given with its conserved first and last residue. A D gene is named only where the DNA matches it firmly. Size values are once, few and many counts, or a class for expanded clones, and some rows have none.

-	TRBV2	TRBJ2-3	TRBD2	TGTGCCAGCGTTGGACTAGCGGGAGGGGGCAGTACGCAGTATTTT	CASVGLAGGGSTQYF
-	TRBV14	TRBJ1-1	-	TGTGCCAGCAGTTTCCGAACAGGGATTGAAGCTTTCTTT	CASSFRTGIEAFF
-	TRBV27	TRBJ2-3	TRBD2	TGTGCCAGCAGTTTCTCGGGACTAGCAGGCACAGATACGCAGTATTTT	CASSFSGLAGTDTQYF
-	TRBV19	TRBJ1-1	TRBD1	TGTGCCAGTAGTGGCGGACAGGTGGCGACTGAAGCTTTCTTT	CASSGGQVATEAFF
-	TRBV7-2	TRBJ1-1	-	TGTGCCAGCAGCGGGGTGGGCAGGGTCACTGAAGCTTTCTTT	CASSGVGRVTEAFF
-	TRBV27	TRBJ1-1	-	TGTGCCAGCATCGGGATGGGCGGGGAGTTGGACACTGAAGCTTTCTTT	CASIGMGGELDTEAFF
-	TRBV10-1	TRBJ1-4	-	TGCGAACCTCAGGGGCAGGAGGAAAAACTGTTTTTT	CEPQGQEEKLFF
-	TRBV20-1	TRBJ1-2	TRBD1	TGCAGTGGTAGTTCGGGACAGGGATTCGGCTACACCTTC	CSGSSGQGFGYTF
-	TRBV10-3	TRBJ2-7	TRBD1	TGTGCCATCAGTGAGGGACAGGATCTGATGACCGAGCAGTACTTC	CAISEGQDLMTEQYF
-	TRBV9	TRBJ2-1	TRBD2	TGTGCCAGCAGCCCATTTAATGCGGGAGGCATAAACTCCTACAATGAGCAGTTCTTC	CASSPFNAGGINSYNEQFF
-	TRBV7-2	TRBJ1-2	-	TGTGCCAGCACCAAGGGGGGGGCCTGGGGCTACACCTTC	CASTKGGAWGYTF
-	TRBV5-5	TRBJ2-7	-	TGTGCCAGCAGCTGGGGGGTCTCCTACGAGCAGTACTTC	CASSWGVSYEQYF
-	TRBV2	TRBJ1-1	-	TGTGCCATACAAGGGGGAGGGGCTGAAGCTTTCTTT	CAIQGGGAEAFF
-	TRBV2	TRBJ2-1	-	TGTGCCAGCAGCGTTCTGAGGGACAATGAGCAGTTCTTC	CASSVLRDNEQFF
-	TRBV2	TRBJ2-6	-	TGTGCCAGCCACTCTGGGGCCAACGTCCTGACTTTC	CASHSGANVLTF
few	TRBV7-3	TRBJ2-6	-	TGTGCCAGCAGACAGAGCTCTGGGGCCAACGTCCTGACTTTC	CASRQSSGANVLTF
-	TRBV13	TRBJ2-4	TRBD2	TGTGCCAGCAGCTTAGGCAGGGAGGGAAACATTCAGTACTTC	CASSLGREGNIQYF
-	TRBV7-6	TRBJ2-5	TRBD1	TGTGCCAGCAGCCCTAGGGACAGGGGTACGGAGACCCAGTACTTC	CASSPRDRGTETQYF
few	TRBV28	TRBJ1-2	-	TGTGCCAGCAGTTTATCATCAGGATTAGCTAACTATGGCTACACCTTC	CASSLSSGLANYGYTF
-	TRBV4-1	TRBJ2-2	TRBD1	TGCGCCAGCAGCCGAGCCGGGACAGGGGTCAACACCGGGGAGCTGTTTTTT	CASSRAGTGVNTGELFF
-	TRBV2	TRBJ1-1	-	TGTGCCAGCAGGAAAGGGCCGGGACAAACCACTGAAGCTTTCTTT	CASRKGPGQTTEAFF
-	TRBV5-1	TRBJ2-1	-	TGCGCCAGCAGCTTGGTGGTGGTTACAGGGAGAACCCAGCGGGGTCAGCAGTTCTTC	CASSLVVVTGRTQRGQQFF
-	TRBV2	TRBJ1-5	-	TGTGCCAGCAGGGGGGGACTGAATAGCAATCAGCCCCAGCATTTT	CASRGGLNSNQPQHF
-	TRBV6-1	TRBJ1-5	-	TGTGCCAGCAGTGATGTACAGGGTCGAGAGCCCCAGCATTTT	CASSDVQGREPQHF
once	TRBV7-8	TRBJ1-2	-	TGTGCCAGCAGCCTCACTTCGACAGGCCGCACCTTC	CASSLTSTGRTF
-	TRBV5-6	TRBJ1-1	-	TGTGCCAGCAGCCATTTCCAGGTTTACACTGAAGCTTTCTTT	CASSHFQVYTEAFF
-	TRBV2	TRBJ1-4	TRBD1	TGTGCCAGCAGAGAGGGACAGCTTAATGAAAAACTGTTTTTT	CASREGQLNEKLFF
-	TRBV19	TRBJ2-5	-	TGTGCCAGTAGTATGGCCGAGGATCAGACCCAGTACTTC	CASSMAEDQTQYF
-	TRBV5-1	TRBJ2-5	TRBD1	TGCGCCAGCAGCTTGGCAGGGACAGGTCAAGAGACCCAGTACTTC	CASSLAGTGQETQYF
-	TRBV19	TRBJ1-3	-	TGTGCCAGTAGTACCACAGGGCGCAACACCATATATTTT	CASSTTGRNTIYF
-	TRBV7-8	TRBJ1-5	TRBD1	TGTGCCAGCAGCCAGGACAGGGTAAGAGGCCAGCCCCAGCATTTT	CASSQDRVRGQPQHF
-	TRBV19	TRBJ1-1	TRBD1	TGTGCCAGTAGTATATCCACTAGGACAGGGAACACTGAAGCTTTCTTT	CASSISTRTGNTEAFF
-	TRBV5-1	TRBJ2-7	TRBD2	TGCGCCAGCAGGGTGTGGCGGGAGGGCCCCTACGAGCAGTACTTC	CASRVWREGPYEQYF
few	TRBV29-1	TRBJ1-2	TRBD1	TGCAGCGTTGAAGTACCTGGACAGGGAGGTTTTGGCTACACCTTC	CSVEVPGQGGFGYTF
-	TRBV2	TRBJ2-3	-	TGTGCCAGCAGTGAAAGGGGCCGCACAGATACGCAGTATTTT	CASSERGRTDTQYF
-	TRBV24-1	TRBJ2-1	-	TGTGCCACCAGTGATGGGCAGGACTACAATGAGCAGTTCTTC	CATSDGQDYNEQFF
once	TRBV2	TRBJ2-7	-	TGTGCCAGCAGGAAGGACTTAGCGATCTACGAGCAGTACTTC	CASRKDLAIYEQYF
-	TRBV5-1	TRBJ2-7	-	TGCGCCAGCAGCAAACCGACAGGAGGTTTGGACGAGCAGTACTTC	CASSKPTGGLDEQYF
-	TRBV7-2	TRBJ2-7	TRBD2	TGTGCCAGCAGCCACCAGGGGACTAGCGGAGCGGTCGAGCAGTACTTC	CASSHQGTSGAVEQYF
-	TRBV2	TRBJ1-1	TRBD1	TGTGCCAGCAACGGACAGGCTGAAGCTTTCTTT	CASNGQAEAFF
-	TRBV7-6	TRBJ1-1	TRBD1	TGTGCCAGCGCAAGACCAGGGGGCTGGAACACTGAAGCTTTCTTT	CASARPGGWNTEAFF
-	TRBV5-5	TRBJ1-1	-	TGTGCCAGCAGCCTTCCCGGGGGGGGCACTGAAGCTTTCTTT	CASSLPGGGTEAFF
-	TRBV27	TRBJ2-7	TRBD2	TGTGCCAGCAGTTTTTCCTGGCGTAGCGGGAGAACGATCTACGAGCAGTACTTC	CASSFSWRSGRTIYEQYF
-	TRBV29-1	TRBJ2-1	TRBD2	TGCAGCGCCGGGACTAGCGGGAAGGGAGGGTCCTACAATGAGCAGTTCTTC	CSAGTSGKGGSYNEQFF
-	TRBV4-1	TRBJ1-5	TRBD1	TGCGCCAGCAGCCGAGGCCGGGACAGGGGGTTAAATCAGCCCCAGCATTTT	CASSRGRDRGLNQPQHF
-	TRBV6-1	TRBJ2-1	TRBD2	TGTGCCAGCAGTGACACTAGCGGGAGGTACAATGAGCAGTTCTTC	CASSDTSGRYNEQFF
-	TRBV7-9	TRBJ2-1	-	TGTGCCAGCAGCCCCCTTCAGGGGAGCTCCTACAATGAGCAGTTCTTC	CASSPLQGSSYNEQFF
once	TRBV5-8	TRBJ2-1	TRBD1	TGTGCCAGCAGCCGACGTACAGGGGCAACCTACAATGAGCAGTTCTTC	CASSRRTGATYNEQFF
-	TRBV20-1	TRBJ2-3	-	TGCAGTGCTAGTAATTTGGCGGGGGCCGGCACAGATACGCAGTATTTT	CSASNLAGAGTDTQYF
-	TRBV3-1/TRBV3-2	TRBJ1-5	-	TGTGCCAGCAGCCAACAGGTTCATCAGCCCCAGCATTTT	CASSQQVHQPQHF
-	TRBV29-1	TRBJ2-3	TRBD2	TGCAGCGTTGCCCTACTAGCGGGAGTGGCAGATACGCAGTATTTT	CSVALLAGVADTQYF
-	TRBV24-1	TRBJ1-6	TRBD1	TGTGCCACCAGTCGGGGGACAGGAGCTTCACCCCTCCACTTT	CATSRGTGASPLHF